The entry that follows covers one TCR beta chain sequence. Produced via immunoSEQ multiplex PCR; TCRdb's table is partial and in-frame only. In the table there are 200,000 to 250,000 clones, around 84% of which are singletons. The data belong to a study of blood T cell repertoires in COVID-19. Germline values: CDR1 LGHDT, CDR2 YNNKEL (reference sequence). The CDR3 is 15 residues long. The V segment lost 0 bases and the J segment 5 bases; nucleotides outside the gene matches: 5. This rearrangement joins TRBV3-1 (or the pseudogene TRBV3-2) to TRBJ2-5, with 8 bases identical to TRBD2. The sequenced sample was PBMCs or T cells enriched from blood (not recorded which). This receptor was obtained from a woman aged 40 to 50 with acute COVID-19. The CDR3 sequence: CASSQDRGGPETQYF. In nucleotides, the CDR3 is TGTGCCAGCAGCCAAGATCGGGGGGGGCCGGAGACCCAGTACTTC.